This T cell receptor (beta chain) derives from a study of Graves' ophthalmopathy and Graves' hyperthyroidism. Investigators amplified TCR beta CDR3 regions from RNA transcripts. First-round RT-PCR relied on HTBI primers, and a second-round multiplex PCR came next. TCRdb itself ran the multiplex PCR reads through MiXCR, one entry per CDR3 protein. The data contain approximately 210,000 distinct CDR3 sequences, 25% to 35% of them singletons. This clonotype occurred many times. The authors isolated PBMCs from 8.5 to 10 ml of fresh peripheral blood. The TCR was taken from a man aged 50 to 60 with Graves' ophthalmopathy. The sample taken for sequencing was peripheral blood.

CDR3 in amino acids: CASRIGVGSNQPQHF. The CDR3 nucleotides are TGTGCCAGCAGGATAGGGGTTGGGAGCAATCAGCCCCAGCATTTT. The genes are TRBV2 and TRBJ1-5, with TRBD1 as a possible D gene (5 bases). Germline CDR1 and CDR2: SNHLY and FYNNEI. The CDR3 sequence is 15 residues long. V lost 6 bases and J lost 1, with 13 bases in between.